This T cell receptor (beta chain) is drawn from a study of blood T cell repertoires in COVID-19. Background on the study: Specimens from acute and convalescent COVID-19 originated in the United States, Italy and Spain.

This clone turned up a few times. The repertoire was sequenced with immunoSEQ multiplex PCR; TCRdb's copy has only in-frame clones and lacks some. The table shows about 50,000 clones, with around four fifths occurring only once. The CDR3 extends over 14 amino acids. Germline values: CDR1 SGHRS, CDR2 YFSETQ. V was trimmed by 1 base and J by 3 bases, leaving 10 bases between them. Enrolled through a virtual design, the participants were between 18 and 89 years of age and came from approximately 25 US areas. Self-reported history from a screening survey and questionnaire set each donor's cohort. The chain recombines TRBV5-1 with TRBJ2-5, with D possibly being TRBD2 (5 bases). This TCR was sampled from a woman aged 45-65 years with acute COVID-19. Input material: PBMCs or T cells enriched from blood (not recorded which). This CDR3 reads CASSLSLGEETQYF. Written as DNA, the CDR3 is TGCGCCAGCAGCTTGTCTTTGGGAGAAGAGACCCAGTACTTC.